These 19 T cell receptor beta chains came from one sample sequenced in a study of blood T cells in healthy people across ages. With a J-beta primer mix and a sample-barcoded 5' primer, a second PCR ran about 7 to 11 cycles. TCRdb redid the calling of the 5' RACE reads with MiXCR, one entry per CDR3 protein. The repertoire includes 920,000 or so distinct CDR3 sequences, more than 35% of them detected once, and about 20% sits in the top ten. Sequencing was carried out using blood. The receptors were gathered from a woman aged 60-75 years in good health.

This clonotype was counted between two and nine times. The chain joins TRBV7-9 to TRBJ2-5; tentatively, D is TRBD1 (7 bases). CDR1 and CDR2 from the germline V gene are SEHNR and FQNEAQ (reference sequence). The V gene lost 3 bases and the J gene lost 1 base, with 18 bases spanning the gap. This CDR3 comprises 17 residues. The CDR3 DNA reads TGTGCCAGCAGCTTCCTAGGGGGCGGGACAGCCCAAGAGACCCAGTACTTC. This codes for CASSFLGGGTAQETQYF.

Notes on this clonotype: One end of the junction does not line up with germline, which may come from a read error. This rearrangement joins TRBV6-2 or TRBV6-3 to TRBJ2-3, with 7 bases that match TRBD1. The CDR3 totals 18 residues. Germline CDR1 and CDR2: MNHEY and SVGEGT. CDR3 bases: TGTGCCAGCAGTAACGACAGGGATTCTCATTCTAGCACGGATACGCAGTATTTT. Translation: CASSNDRDSHSSTDTQYF.

This chain connects TRBV5-1 to TRBJ1-2, with TRBD1 matching 7 bases. Germline trimming cut 3 bases from V and 7 bases from J; bases unmatched to any gene: 9. The CDR3 covers 14 residues. Germline loops: CDR1 SGHRS, CDR2 YFSETQ. The CDR3 nucleotides read TGCGCCAGCAGCTCGGGACAGCAAGGGACTGGCTACACCTTC. Protein product: CASSSGQQGTGYTF.

This clonotype was picked up a small number of times. The genes are TRBV7-6 and TRBJ2-3; tentatively, D is TRBD2 (6 bases). Germline CDR1 and CDR2: SGHVS and FNYEAQ. Trimming pared 5 bases from V and 2 bases from J, leaving 14 bases between. The CDR3 spans 15 residues. The CDR3 DNA is TGTGCCAGCAGCCGCGGGACTTCCACCACAGATACGCAGTATTTT. Protein: CASSRGTSTTDTQYF.

The V gene is TRBV10-3, the J gene TRBJ1-6; no clear D. CDR1 ENHRY and CDR2 SYGVKD come from the germline V gene. The CDR3 has 14 amino acids. V was cut by 0 bases and J by 6 bases, with 6 bases left in between. CDR3 bases: TGTGCCATCAGTGAGTCGGTCAGTAATTCACCCCTCCACTTT. Protein product: CAISESVSNSPLHF.

This clonotype was observed many times. The CDR3 region is CSARDQGVINGYTF. Written as DNA, the CDR3 is TGCAGTGCTAGGGATCAGGGGGTTATCAATGGCTACACCTTC. The chain uses TRBV20-1 and TRBJ1-2, with TRBD1 identical over 7 bases. Germline V gives CDR1 DFQATT, CDR2 SNEGSKA (reference sequence). V dropped 3 bases and J dropped 6; count of bases not matched to a gene: 10. The CDR3 runs to 14 residues.

The chain links TRBV19 to TRBJ2-1; D might be TRBD1 or TRBD2, each matching 5 bases. Trimming removed 6 bases at V and 6 bases at J, with 15 bases between. CDR1 LNHDA and CDR2 SQIVND come from the germline V gene (reference sequence). The CDR3 runs to 14 residues. CDR3 region: CASRPGTQANEQFF. CDR3 DNA sequence: TGTGCCAGTAGACCCGGGACGCAGGCCAATGAGCAGTTCTTC.

The V gene is TRBV5-1, the J gene TRBJ1-2; D may be TRBD1 (5 bases). CDR1 is SGHRS and CDR2 is YFSETQ in the germline V gene. The CDR3 runs to 15 residues. V lost 0 bases and J lost 0, with 9 bases in between. The CDR3 bases are TGCGCCAGCAGCTTGGTGGCAGGGACTAACTATGGCTACACCTTC. Protein sequence: CASSLVAGTNYGYTF.

V gene TRBV3-1 combines with J gene TRBJ2-2; D is ambiguous. Between the trimmed V and J ends, which lost 0 bases and 7 bases, there was a span of 3 bases. Per the germline V gene, CDR1 is LGHDT and CDR2 is YNNKEL (reference sequence). The CDR3 loop spans 12 amino acids. For the CDR3, the DNA is TGTGCCAGCAGCCAAGATCGCGGGGAGCTGTTTTTT. Amino acid sequence: CASSQDRGELFF.

This sequence joins TRBV25-1 and TRBJ2-7; D is ambiguous. Germline-derived CDR1 and CDR2 are MGHDK and SYGVNS. The CDR3 has 11 amino acids. V dropped 4 bases and J dropped 4 bases, with 5 bases sitting between them. The CDR3, as DNA: TGTGCCAGCAGTGTCCAATACGAGCAGTACTTC. It specifies CASSVQYEQYF.

The table lists this clonotype with a few counts. The rearrangement uses TRBV29-1 and TRBJ1-1; 10 bases are shared with TRBD1. V lost 6 bases to trimming and J lost 3 bases; unmatched junction nucleotides: 4. Germline V gene lookup returns CDR1 SQVTM and CDR2 ANQGSEA. The CDR3 covers 13 residues. The CDR3 sequence is CSVRGQGDTEAFF. Written as DNA, the CDR3 is TGCAGCGTCCGAGGACAGGGGGACACTGAAGCTTTCTTT.

The chain recombines TRBV3-1 with TRBJ2-7, with D possibly TRBD2 on 6 matching bases. Germline CDR1 LGHDT, CDR2 YNNKEL (reference sequence). CDR3 length: 15 amino acids. Trimming took 1 base from V and 4 from J, leaving 14 bases between them. The CDR3 loop reads CASSQGRIAAYEQYF. The CDR3 DNA reads TGTGCCAGCAGCCAAGGGAGAATAGCGGCGTACGAGCAGTACTTC.

This clonotype was counted between two and nine times. This sequence joins TRBV7-9 and TRBJ2-6, with 7 bases identical to TRBD2. V dropped 3 bases and J dropped 4; count of bases not matched to a gene: 6. CDR3 size: 16 residues. The germline CDR1 and CDR2 sequences are SEHNR and FQNEAQ (reference sequence). CDR3 DNA sequence: TGTGCCAGCAGCTTGTTAGCGGGTTCCGGGGCCAACGTCCTGACTTTC. This gives the protein CASSLLAGSGANVLTF.

The gene calls are TRBV28 and TRBJ2-1; tentative D call: TRBD1 (6 bases). Trimming cost V 7 bases and J 6 bases, with 16 bases left between them. In germline, CDR1 is MDHEN, CDR2 SYDVKM. The CDR3 consists of 14 residues. The DNA of the CDR3 is TGTGCCAGCAATACTGACAGGTACCCCAATGAGCAGTTCTTC. Residues: CASNTDRYPNEQFF.

The chain carries TRBV5-1 and TRBJ2-7, with 8 bases identical to TRBD2. The V gene's germline CDR1 is SGHRS and CDR2 YFSETQ. CDR3 length: 15 amino acids. Germline trimming cut 4 bases from V and 4 bases from J; bases unmatched to any gene: 10. CDR3 sequence: CASSTGGTSRYEQYF. The CDR3 DNA sequence: TGCGCCAGCAGCACGGGGGGGACTAGTAGGTACGAGCAGTACTTC.

The genes are TRBV7-3 and TRBJ2-2, with 8 bases that match TRBD2. Germline V gives CDR1 SGHTA, CDR2 FQGTGA. The V and J ends lost 5 bases and 0 bases, in that order; junction bases with no gene match: 2. The CDR3 loop spans 15 amino acids. CDR3 residues: CASSPAGANTGELFF. Here the CDR3 DNA reads TGTGCCAGCAGCCCAGCGGGAGCGAACACCGGGGAGCTGTTTTTT. Together with reference TRBV7-3 and TRBJ2-2, the CDR3 gives the full variable domain: GAGVSQTPSNKVTEKGKYVELRCDPISGHTALYWYRQSLGQGPEFLIYFQGTGAADDSGLPNDRFFAVRPEGSVSTLKIQRTERGDSAVYLCASSPAGANTGELFFGEGSRLTVL.

The rearrangement uses TRBV6-1 and TRBJ2-1; the match to TRBD2 covers 8 bases. CDR1 is MNHNS and CDR2 is SASEGT in the germline V gene. Unmatched junction bases numbered 19, after V lost 5 bases and J lost 4 bases. The CDR3 has 19 residues. In DNA, the CDR3 is TGTGCCAGCAGTCGCACAGGGTCCCGGGCTAGCGGGTATTACAATGAGCAGTTCTTC. As protein: CASSRTGSRASGYYNEQFF.

This clonotype was detected once. The chain recombines TRBV28 with TRBJ2-5, with D tentatively TRBD2 (6 bases). The CDR3 spans 15 residues. CDR1 and CDR2 (germline): MDHEN, SYDVKM. Trimming removed 3 bases from V and 11 bases from J, with 22 bases in between. The CDR3, as DNA: TGTGCCAGCAGTTTGGTGGCGGGAAGGTACAATGAGCAGTACTTC. Protein product: CASSLVAGRYNEQYF.

This chain uses TRBV28 with TRBJ2-7, with a possible D match to TRBD1 (6 bases). The closer fit of TRBJ2-4 to the DNA end suggests the J call may be wrong. The CDR3 contains 13 residues. CDR1 and CDR2 (germline): MDHEN, SYDVKM. The CDR3 loop is CASSPRGESIQYF. The CDR3 nucleotides are TGTGCCAGCAGTCCCAGGGGCGAGAGCATTCAGTACTTC.